This T cell receptor beta chain was recovered during a study of OX40 agonist ivuxolimab in advanced cancers. Study summary: Patients assigned to dose escalation were diagnosed with hepatocellular carcinoma, melanoma, renal cell or head and neck cancer. Notes on the study in general: At doses 0.1 to 3.0 mg/kg, CD4+ and CD8+ clones expanded. CD8+ T cells (on average) carried more expanded clones than CD4+ T cells.

The method was immunoSEQ multiplex PCR; TCRdb's version includes in-frame clones alone and lacks a portion of them. The sample carries approximately 74,000 clones, 82% recorded once. Trimming took 4 bases from V and 8 from J; bases not matched to a gene: 17. The CDR3 consists of 17 residues. CDR1 and CDR2 (germline): SGHDN, FVKESK. In the case of this clone: Its antigen is not known.

The chain has TRBV14 and TRBJ2-1; 7 nucleotides align to TRBD2. The receptor comes from an adult with an advanced solid tumor such as melanoma, head and neck, liver or kidney cancer. The sample here was CD4+ or CD8+ T cells sorted from blood, taken in a trial of the OX40 agonist ivuxolimab. The DNA for the CDR3 is TGTGCCAGCAGCCCAGTCCCGGGGGGACGGGACCGCCATGAGCAGTTCTTC. Protein product: CASSPVPGGRDRHEQFF. Full variable domain (rest looked up from reference TRBV14 and TRBJ2-1): EAGVTQFPSHSVIEKGQTVTLRCDPISGHDNLYWYRRVMGKEIKFLLHFVKESKQDESGMPNNRFLAERTGGTYSTLKVQPAELEDSGVYFCASSPVPGGRDRHEQFFGPGTRLTVL.